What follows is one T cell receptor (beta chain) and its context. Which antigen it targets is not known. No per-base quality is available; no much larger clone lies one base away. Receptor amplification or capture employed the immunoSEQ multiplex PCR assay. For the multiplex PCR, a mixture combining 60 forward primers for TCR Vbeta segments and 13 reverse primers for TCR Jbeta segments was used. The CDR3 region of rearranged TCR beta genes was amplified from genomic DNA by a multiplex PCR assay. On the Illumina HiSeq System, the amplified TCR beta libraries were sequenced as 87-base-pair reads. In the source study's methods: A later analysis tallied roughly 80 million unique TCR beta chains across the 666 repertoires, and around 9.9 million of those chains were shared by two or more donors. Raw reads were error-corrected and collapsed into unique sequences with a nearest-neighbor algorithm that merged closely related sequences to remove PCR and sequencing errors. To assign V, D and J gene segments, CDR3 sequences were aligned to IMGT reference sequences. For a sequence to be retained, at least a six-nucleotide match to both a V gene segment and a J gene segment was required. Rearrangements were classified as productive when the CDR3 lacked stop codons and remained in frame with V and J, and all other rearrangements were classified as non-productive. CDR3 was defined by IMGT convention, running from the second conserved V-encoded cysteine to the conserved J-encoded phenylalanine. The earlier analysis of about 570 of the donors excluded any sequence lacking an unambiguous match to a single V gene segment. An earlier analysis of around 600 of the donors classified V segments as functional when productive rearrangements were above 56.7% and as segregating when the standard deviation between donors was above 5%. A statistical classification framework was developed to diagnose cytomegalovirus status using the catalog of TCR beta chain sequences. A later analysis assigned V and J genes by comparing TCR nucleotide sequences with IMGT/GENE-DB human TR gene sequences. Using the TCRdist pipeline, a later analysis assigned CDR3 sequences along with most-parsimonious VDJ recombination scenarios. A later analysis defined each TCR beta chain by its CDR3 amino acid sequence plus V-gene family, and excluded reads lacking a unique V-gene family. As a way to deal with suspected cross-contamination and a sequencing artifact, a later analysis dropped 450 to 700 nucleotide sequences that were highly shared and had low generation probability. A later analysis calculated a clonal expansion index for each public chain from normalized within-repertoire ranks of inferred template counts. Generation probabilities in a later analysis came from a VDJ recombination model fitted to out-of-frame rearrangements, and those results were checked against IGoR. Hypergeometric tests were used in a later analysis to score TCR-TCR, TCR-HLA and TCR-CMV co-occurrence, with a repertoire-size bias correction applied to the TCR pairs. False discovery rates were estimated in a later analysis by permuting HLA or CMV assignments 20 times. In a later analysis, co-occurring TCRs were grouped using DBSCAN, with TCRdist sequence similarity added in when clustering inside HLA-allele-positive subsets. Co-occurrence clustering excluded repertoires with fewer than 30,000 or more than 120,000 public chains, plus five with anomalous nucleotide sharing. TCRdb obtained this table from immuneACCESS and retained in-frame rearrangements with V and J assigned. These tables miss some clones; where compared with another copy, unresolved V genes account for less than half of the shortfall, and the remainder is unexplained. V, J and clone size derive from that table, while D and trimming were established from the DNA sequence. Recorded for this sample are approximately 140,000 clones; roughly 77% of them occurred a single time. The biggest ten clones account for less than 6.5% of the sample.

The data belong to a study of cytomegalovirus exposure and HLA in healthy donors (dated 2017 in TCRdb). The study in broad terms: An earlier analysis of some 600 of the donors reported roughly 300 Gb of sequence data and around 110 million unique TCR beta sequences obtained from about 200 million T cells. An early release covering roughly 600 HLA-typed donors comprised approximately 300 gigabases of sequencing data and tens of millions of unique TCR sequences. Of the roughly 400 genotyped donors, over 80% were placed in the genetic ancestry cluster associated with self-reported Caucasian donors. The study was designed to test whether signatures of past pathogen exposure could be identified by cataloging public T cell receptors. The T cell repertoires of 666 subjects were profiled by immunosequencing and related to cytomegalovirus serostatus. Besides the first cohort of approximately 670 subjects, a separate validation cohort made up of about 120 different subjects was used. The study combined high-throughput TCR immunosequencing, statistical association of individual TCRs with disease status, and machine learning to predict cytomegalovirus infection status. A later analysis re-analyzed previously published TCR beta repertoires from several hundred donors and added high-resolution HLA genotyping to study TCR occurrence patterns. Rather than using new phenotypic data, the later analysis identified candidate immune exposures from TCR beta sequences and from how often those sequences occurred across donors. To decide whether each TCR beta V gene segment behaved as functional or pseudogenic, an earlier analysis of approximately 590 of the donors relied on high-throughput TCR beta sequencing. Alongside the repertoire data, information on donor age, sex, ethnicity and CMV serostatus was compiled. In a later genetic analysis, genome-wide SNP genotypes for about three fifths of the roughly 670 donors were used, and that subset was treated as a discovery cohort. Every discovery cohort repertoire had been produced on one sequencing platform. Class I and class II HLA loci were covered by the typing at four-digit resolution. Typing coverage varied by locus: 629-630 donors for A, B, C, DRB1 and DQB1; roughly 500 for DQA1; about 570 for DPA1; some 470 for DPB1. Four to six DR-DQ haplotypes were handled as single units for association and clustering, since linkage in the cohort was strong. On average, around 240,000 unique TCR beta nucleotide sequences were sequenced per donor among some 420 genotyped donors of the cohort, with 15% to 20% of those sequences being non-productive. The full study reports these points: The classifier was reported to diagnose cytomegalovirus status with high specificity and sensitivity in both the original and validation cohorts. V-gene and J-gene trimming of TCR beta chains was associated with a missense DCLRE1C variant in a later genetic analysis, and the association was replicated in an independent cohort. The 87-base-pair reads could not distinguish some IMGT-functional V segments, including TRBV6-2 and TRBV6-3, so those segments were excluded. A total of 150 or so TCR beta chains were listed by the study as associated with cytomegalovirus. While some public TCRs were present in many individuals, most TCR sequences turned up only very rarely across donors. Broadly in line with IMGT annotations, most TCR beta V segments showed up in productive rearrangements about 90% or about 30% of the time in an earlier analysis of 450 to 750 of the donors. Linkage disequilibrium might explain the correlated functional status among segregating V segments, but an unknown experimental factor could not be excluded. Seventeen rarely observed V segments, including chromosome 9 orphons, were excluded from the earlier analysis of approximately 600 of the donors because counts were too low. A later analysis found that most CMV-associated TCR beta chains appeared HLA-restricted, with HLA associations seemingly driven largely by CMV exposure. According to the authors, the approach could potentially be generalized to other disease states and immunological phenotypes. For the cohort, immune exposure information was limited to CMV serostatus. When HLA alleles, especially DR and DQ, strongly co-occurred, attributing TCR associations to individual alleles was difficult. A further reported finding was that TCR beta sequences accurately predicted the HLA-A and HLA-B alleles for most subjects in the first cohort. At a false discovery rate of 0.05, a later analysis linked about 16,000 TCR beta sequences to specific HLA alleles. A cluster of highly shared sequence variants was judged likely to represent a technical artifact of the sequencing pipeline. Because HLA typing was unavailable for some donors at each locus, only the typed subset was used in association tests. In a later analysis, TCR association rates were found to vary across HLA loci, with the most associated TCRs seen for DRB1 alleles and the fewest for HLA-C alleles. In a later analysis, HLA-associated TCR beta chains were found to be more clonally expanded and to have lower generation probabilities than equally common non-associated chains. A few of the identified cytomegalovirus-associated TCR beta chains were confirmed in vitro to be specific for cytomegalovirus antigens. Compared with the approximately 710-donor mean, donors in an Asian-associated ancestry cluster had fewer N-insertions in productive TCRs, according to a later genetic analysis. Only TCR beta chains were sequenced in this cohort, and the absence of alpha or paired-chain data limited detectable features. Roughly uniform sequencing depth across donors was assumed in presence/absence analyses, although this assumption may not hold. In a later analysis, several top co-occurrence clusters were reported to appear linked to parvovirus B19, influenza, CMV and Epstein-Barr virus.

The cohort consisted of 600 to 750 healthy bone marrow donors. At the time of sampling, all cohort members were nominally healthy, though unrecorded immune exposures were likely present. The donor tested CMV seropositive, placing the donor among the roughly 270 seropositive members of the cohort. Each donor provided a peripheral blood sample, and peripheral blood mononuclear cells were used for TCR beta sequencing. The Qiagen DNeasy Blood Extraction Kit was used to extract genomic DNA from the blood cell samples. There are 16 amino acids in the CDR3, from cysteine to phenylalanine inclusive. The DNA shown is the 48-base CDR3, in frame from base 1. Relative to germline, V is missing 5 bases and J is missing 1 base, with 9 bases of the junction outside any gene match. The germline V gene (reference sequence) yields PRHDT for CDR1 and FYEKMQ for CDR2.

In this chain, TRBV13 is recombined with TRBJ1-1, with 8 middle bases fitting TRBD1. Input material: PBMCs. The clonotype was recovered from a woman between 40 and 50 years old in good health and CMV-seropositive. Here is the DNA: TGTGCCAGCAGCCCCCAGGGGGCAGTAAGGAACACTGAAGCTTTCTTT. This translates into CASSPQGAVRNTEAFF.